This T cell receptor (beta chain) derives from a study of PD-1 blockade in classical Hodgkin lymphoma. Whole-study findings and limits: Sources of repertoire differences remain undefined, possibly disease activity or prior therapy. Newly diagnosed patients and complete responders had comparable diversity at baseline.

The germline V gene encodes CDR1 LNHDA and CDR2 SQIVND (reference sequence). The trim removed 4 bases at V and 2 bases at J, leaving 8 bases unmatched. CDR3 length equals 18 residues. Sample time point: cycle 4 day 1 (C4D1), after 5 to 7 weeks of nivolumab. Every single patient, without exception, relapsed after autologous stem cell transplantation, and brentuximab vedotin exposure varied. Assay: immunoSEQ multiplex PCR; the TCRdb copy retains only in-frame clones and omits some. This sample has about 110,000 clones, with around 90% found just once. As regards this clone: Antigen unknown.

This chain joins TRBV19 and TRBJ2-2, with 12 bases lining up with TRBD2. The sequence came from a human donor with classical Hodgkin lymphoma. Sample: peripheral blood mononuclear cells (PBMCs), taken before the fourth cycle of nivolumab. The CDR3 nucleotides are TGTGCCAGTAGTACGACTAGCGGGAGCCCCATTAACACCGGGGAGCTGTTTTTT. It specifies CASSTTSGSPINTGELFF.